Presented here are 29 T cell receptor beta chains from one specimen sequenced in a study of cytomegalovirus exposure and HLA in healthy donors. PCR amplification relied on 60 Vbeta primers (plus 13 Jbeta primers). Clones were read by immunoSEQ multiplex PCR, and TCRdb kept only the in-frame ones, dropping some. This sample has 150,000 to 200,000 clones, with around 74% found just once. The specimen sequenced was PBMCs. These receptors came from a girl between 5 and 17 years old in good health and CMV-seropositive.

The chain joins TRBV6-1 to TRBJ1-1, with a weak D call TRBD1 (5 bases). The CDR3 has 13 amino acids. Trimming removed 6 bases from V and 1 base from J, with 9 bases in between. CDR1 is MNHNS, CDR2 SASEGT, per germline. The CDR3, as DNA: TGTGCCAGCAGGGACATGGCGAACACTGAAGCTTTCTTT. Translating gives CASRDMANTEAFF.

The rearrangement uses TRBV6-5 and TRBJ1-3; TRBD1 matches at 7 bases. CDR3 length: 15 residues. Germline V gene lookup returns CDR1 MNHEY and CDR2 SVGAGI. V dropped 4 bases and J dropped 0; count of bases not matched to a gene: 3. This chain's CDR3 is CASSSPGGSGNTIYF. In DNA form, the CDR3 reads TGTGCCAGCAGTTCCCCAGGGGGCTCTGGAAACACCATATATTTT.

CDR3 DNA: TGTGCCAGCAGCTCCTATGGCGGGGGGGCCGAGACCCAGTACTTC. Translated: CASSSYGGGAETQYF. V and J are TRBV7-8 and TRBJ2-5, with 9 bases lining up with TRBD2. CDR1 and CDR2 (germline): SGHVS, FQNEAQ. The length of the CDR3 is 15 residues. V trimming: 4 bases; J trimming: 5 bases; junction bases outside the gene matches: 8.

The chain recombines TRBV11-2 with TRBJ2-5; weak D call: TRBD2 (6 bases). From germline, CDR1 is SGHAT and CDR2 FQNNGV. Between the trimmed V and J ends, which lost 1 base and 2 bases, there was a span of 11 bases. The CDR3 spans 15 residues. The CDR3, as DNA: TGTGCCAGCAGCTTAGCGGGGGAGTCACAAGAGACCCAGTACTTC. Its translation: CASSLAGESQETQYF. The variable domain in full, completed from reference TRBV11-2 and TRBJ2-5, reads EAGVAQSPRYKIIEKRQSVAFWCNPISGHATLYWYQQILGQGPKLLIQFQNNGVVDDSQLPKDRFSAERLKGVDSTLKIQPAKLEDSAVYLCASSLAGESQETQYFGPGTRLLVL.

The chain has TRBV11-2 and TRBJ1-2; D gene unclear. The V end lost 1 base, the J end lost 6 bases, and 12 bases lay between the germline ends. Germline V CDR1 and CDR2: SGHAT, FQNNGV. The CDR3 runs to 14 residues. The CDR3 protein is CASSLVRVLDGYTF. The DNA for the CDR3 is TGTGCCAGCAGCTTAGTCCGGGTTTTGGATGGCTACACCTTC.

This rearrangement joins TRBV7-8 to TRBJ2-2; TRBD2 matches at 10 bases. The germline gives CDR1 SGHVS, CDR2 FQNEAQ. This CDR3 region has 16 residues. The V gene end was trimmed by 1 base and the J gene end by 8 bases; junction bases not matched to a gene: 7. The CDR3 reads CASSLVPSGGAGELFF. CDR3 DNA sequence: TGTGCCAGCAGCTTAGTGCCGAGCGGGGGGGCGGGGGAGCTGTTTTTT.

This clone was counted between two and nine times. The chain has TRBV7-9 and TRBJ1-1, with 8 bases lining up with TRBD1. The J segment lost 0 bases and the V segment lost 5 bases, leaving 8 bases of the junction unmatched. Germline lookup yields CDR1 SEHNR and CDR2 FQNEAQ (reference sequence). The CDR3 totals 16 residues. This CDR3 is CASSANLRGLNTEAFF. CDR3 nucleotide sequence: TGTGCCAGCAGCGCGAACCTCAGGGGGCTGAACACTGAAGCTTTCTTT.

The chain is built from TRBV27 and TRBJ1-6; D not resolved. This CDR3 contains 15 residues. The germline V gene has CDR1 MNHEY and CDR2 SMNVEV (reference sequence). Between the trimmed V and J ends, which lost 2 bases and 6 bases, there was a span of 11 bases. CDR3 in DNA: TGTGCCAGCAGTTTAGACGGGCGGGCTAATTCACCCCTCCACTTT. This codes for CASSLDGRANSPLHF.

The rearrangement uses TRBV5-6 and TRBJ1-2; possible D gene TRBD1, 5 bases. The CDR3 length is 15 residues. CDR1 and CDR2 from the germline V gene are SGHDT and YYEEEE. Trimming shortened V by 0 bases and J by 4 bases, and 13 bases separated the two germline ends. CDR3 nucleotide sequence: TGTGCCAGCAGCTTGGGCTACCTAGGGGCCTATGGCTACACCTTC. Protein product: CASSLGYLGAYGYTF.

This clone appeared a few times. The rearrangement joins TRBV7-2 to TRBJ2-7; the match to TRBD1 covers 8 bases. The CDR3 spans 15 residues. Losses at the gene ends were 5 bases for V and 4 bases for J; bases not matched to a gene: 10. The V gene's germline CDR1 is SGHTA and CDR2 FQGNSA. Written as DNA, the CDR3 is TGTGCCAGCAGCACCGGACAGGGTTCATATTACGAGCAGTACTTC. It specifies CASSTGQGSYYEQYF.

The chain employs TRBV10-2 and TRBJ1-6, with D possibly being TRBD1 (5 bases). The germline V gene has CDR1 WSHSY and CDR2 SAAADI. This CDR3 comprises 15 residues. The V and J ends lost 0 bases and 11 bases respectively, with 14 bases between them. The CDR3 reads CASSESGASKAPLHF. For the CDR3, the DNA is TGCGCCAGCAGTGAGTCAGGGGCTTCGAAGGCACCCCTCCACTTT.

The chain joins TRBV6-5 to TRBJ2-1; 8 bases fit TRBD2. The CDR3 contains 15 residues. V shed 5 bases, J shed 0 bases, and the junction held 3 bases outside the gene matches. Germline CDR1 and CDR2: MNHEY and SVGAGI. Here the CDR3 DNA reads TGTGCCAGCAGTCGCGGGGGGAGCTCCTACAATGAGCAGTTCTTC. The encoded protein is CASSRGGSSYNEQFF.

The V and J genes are TRBV6-6 and TRBJ2-2; TRBD2 is a possible D gene (6 bases). CDR1 is MNHNY and CDR2 is SVGAGI in the germline V gene (reference sequence). The CDR3 has 16 residues. Trimming pared 0 bases from V and 2 bases from J, leaving 10 bases between. For the CDR3, the DNA is TGTGCCAGCAGTTACTCGGTCGGGGGTAACACCGGGGAGCTGTTTTTT. Protein product: CASSYSVGGNTGELFF.

The gene calls are TRBV5-8 and TRBJ1-6, with D tentatively TRBD1 (5 bases). The V and J ends lost 0 bases and 3 bases respectively, with 16 bases between them. Germline CDR1 SGHTS, CDR2 YDEGEE. The CDR3 extends over 18 amino acids. The CDR3 loop is CASSLESSGGGYNSPLHF. As DNA, the CDR3 is TGTGCCAGCAGCTTGGAATCGTCGGGGGGTGGCTATAATTCACCCCTCCACTTT.

The chain is built from TRBV5-8 and TRBJ2-7, with 7 bases that match TRBD1. The CDR3 runs 14 residues. Germline V gene lookup returns CDR1 SGHTS and CDR2 YDEGEE. With 8 bases clipped from V and 0 bases from J, the junction kept 8 bases outside the gene matches. CDR3 residues: CASSRDSLSYEQYF. CDR3 in DNA: TGTGCCAGTAGCCGGGACAGTCTCTCCTACGAGCAGTACTTC.

The chain links TRBV14 to TRBJ2-7; 7 bases fit TRBD2. Germline-derived CDR1 and CDR2 are SGHDN and FVKESK. Unmatched junction bases numbered 4, after V lost 1 base and J lost 7 bases. The length of the CDR3 is 13 residues. CDR3 DNA sequence: TGTGCCAGCAGCCAAGTGTGGGGGGGTGAGCAGTACTTC. Residues: CASSQVWGGEQYF.

This chain joins TRBV14 and TRBJ1-2; weak D call: TRBD1 (6 bases). The CDR3 contains 13 residues. Deletions cut 0 bases from V and 8 bases from J, with 10 bases between. Germline V gene data show CDR1 as SGHDN and CDR2 as FVKESK. The CDR3 region has the DNA TGTGCCAGCAGCCAAGACAGGGGATGGGGCTACACCTTC. This translates into CASSQDRGWGYTF.

The chain employs TRBV11-3 and TRBJ1-2, with D unresolved. Trimming pared 2 bases from V and 5 bases from J, leaving 15 bases between. The germline CDR1 and CDR2 sequences are SGHNT and YENEEA. CDR3 length: 15 amino acids. CDR3 amino acids: CASSLSTAGGYGYTF. DNA of the CDR3: TGTGCCAGCAGCTTAAGCACAGCGGGAGGGTATGGCTACACCTTC. The full variable domain, rest sourced from reference TRBV11-3 and TRBJ1-2, is EAGVVQSPRYKIIEKKQPVAFWCNPISGHNTLYWYLQNLGQGPELLIRYENEEAVDDSQLPKDRFSAERLKGVDSTLKIQPAELGDSAVYLCASSLSTAGGYGYTFGSGTRLTVV.

V usage is TRBV27 and J usage is TRBJ2-7; 14 bases map to TRBD2. V gave up 5 bases and J gave up 1 base; unmatched junction bases: 10. CDR3 length equals 18 residues. The germline gives CDR1 MNHEY, CDR2 SMNVEV (reference sequence). The CDR3 protein is CASSTRTSGGPRSYEQYF. For the CDR3, the DNA is TGTGCCAGCAGTACCCGGACTAGCGGGGGGCCCCGGTCCTACGAGCAGTACTTC.

This clone was picked up one time. This chain connects TRBV12-5 to TRBJ2-3, with 14 bases aligning to TRBD2. Germline V gives CDR1 LGHNT, CDR2 FRNRAP. The CDR3 loop spans 19 amino acids. V trimming: 6 bases; J trimming: 0 bases; junction bases outside the gene matches: 11. The CDR3 here is CASGSGTSGGPDSTDTQYF. The CDR3 DNA follows: TGTGCTAGTGGGTCCGGGACTAGCGGGGGACCCGATAGCACAGATACGCAGTATTTT.

The chain links TRBV7-2 to TRBJ2-6; no reliable D call. Germline CDR1 is SGHTA and CDR2 is FQGNSA. This CDR3 has 14 residues. Trimming cost V 1 base and J 2 bases, with 3 bases left between them. CDR3 DNA sequence: TGTGCCAGCAGCTTAGGGCCTGGGGCCAACGTCCTGACTTTC. This translates into CASSLGPGANVLTF.

This clone has just one count. The chain uses TRBV5-8 and TRBJ2-1, with 9 bases identical to TRBD1. The CDR3 consists of 14 residues. With V trimmed by 4 bases and J by 9 bases, 8 bases remained unmatched. In germline, CDR1 is SGHTS, CDR2 YDEGEE. CDR3: CASSRWDRAGEQFF. The DNA of the CDR3 is TGTGCCAGCAGCCGATGGGACAGGGCGGGTGAGCAGTTCTTC.

This sequence joins TRBV29-1 and TRBJ1-1; D unclear. CDR1 is SQVTM and CDR2 is ANQGSEA in the germline V gene. There are 14 residues in the CDR3. Between the trimmed V and J ends, which lost 3 bases and 5 bases, there was a span of 16 bases. The CDR3 loop reads CSVDLARGGTEAFF. CDR3 coding DNA: TGCAGCGTTGATTTGGCAAGAGGTGGGACTGAAGCTTTCTTT.

The sample holds one count of this clone. This chain uses TRBV21-1 with TRBJ1-2; the D segment call TRBD1 is taken from the table without a DNA check. TRBV21-1 is recorded as a pseudogene. The CDR3 is made up of 15 amino acids. The CDR3 here is CASSKTALANYGYTF. Written as DNA, the CDR3 is TGTGCCAGCAGCAAAACAGCCTTAGCTAACTATGGCTACACCTTC.

There are a few counts of this clone. The CDR3 reads CASSDPPGTNTEAFF. For the CDR3, the DNA is TGTGCCAGCAGTGATCCCCCAGGAACGAACACTGAAGCTTTCTTT. The J gene is TRBJ1-1, the V gene TRBV6-1; D remains ambiguous. The length of the CDR3 is 15 residues. The germline V gene encodes CDR1 MNHNS and CDR2 SASEGT. V gave up 3 bases and J gave up 1 base, with 12 bases separating them.

This chain connects TRBV27 to TRBJ2-7; 9 bases map to TRBD1. Losses at the gene ends were 3 bases for V and 5 bases for J; bases not matched to a gene: 8. Germline values: CDR1 MNHEY, CDR2 SMNVEV (reference sequence). The CDR3 spans 15 residues. CDR3 DNA sequence: TGTGCCAGCAGTTTGAACCGGGACAGGGACCACGAGCAGTACTTC. This sequence encodes CASSLNRDRDHEQYF.

This chain uses TRBV7-2 with TRBJ2-1, with D tentatively TRBD2 (6 bases). The germline CDR1 and CDR2 sequences are SGHTA and FQGNSA. Trimming took 5 bases from V and 6 from J, leaving 20 bases between them. The CDR3 covers 16 residues. The CDR3 spells CASSRAGMTWANEQFF. The CDR3 DNA is TGTGCCAGCAGCCGCGCGGGGATGACGTGGGCCAATGAGCAGTTCTTC.

The V and J genes are TRBV7-8 and TRBJ2-3; the match to TRBD1 covers 9 bases. The CDR3 is made up of 14 amino acids. Unmatched junction bases numbered 2, after V lost 4 bases and J lost 3 bases. CDR1 is SGHVS, CDR2 FQNEAQ, per germline. The CDR3 here is CASSWTGATDTQYF. The DNA of the CDR3 is TGTGCCAGCAGCTGGACAGGGGCGACAGATACGCAGTATTTT.

This rearrangement joins TRBV15 to TRBJ2-5; TRBD2 aligns across 9 bases. Germline CDR1 and CDR2: LNHNV and YYDKDF (reference sequence). After removal of 5 bases from V and 1 base from J, the junction contained 8 bases not matched to a gene. The CDR3 extends over 16 amino acids. The CDR3 DNA reads as TGTGCCACCAGCCGTGAGGTAGCGGGGGCCCAAGAGACCCAGTACTTC. This codes for CATSREVAGAQETQYF.